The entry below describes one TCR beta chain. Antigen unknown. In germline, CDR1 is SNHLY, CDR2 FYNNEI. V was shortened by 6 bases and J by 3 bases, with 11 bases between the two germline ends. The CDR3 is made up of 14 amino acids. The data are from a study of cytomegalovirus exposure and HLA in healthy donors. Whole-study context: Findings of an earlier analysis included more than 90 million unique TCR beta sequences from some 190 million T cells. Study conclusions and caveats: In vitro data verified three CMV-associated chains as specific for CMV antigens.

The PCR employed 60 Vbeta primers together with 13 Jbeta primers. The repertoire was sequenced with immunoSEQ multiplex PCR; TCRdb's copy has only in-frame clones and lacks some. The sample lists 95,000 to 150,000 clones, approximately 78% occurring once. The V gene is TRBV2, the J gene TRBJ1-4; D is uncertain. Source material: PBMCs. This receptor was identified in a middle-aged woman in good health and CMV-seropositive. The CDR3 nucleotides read TGTGCCAGCAGACCGGTTGGAGCTAATGAAAAACTGTTTTTT. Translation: CASRPVGANEKLFF. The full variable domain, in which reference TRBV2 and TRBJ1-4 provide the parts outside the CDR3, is EPEVTQTPSHQVTQMGQEVILRCVPISNHLYFYWYRQILGQKVEFLVSFYNNEISEKSEIFDDQFSVERPDGSNFTLKIRSTKLEDSAMYFCASRPVGANEKLFFGSGTQLSVL.